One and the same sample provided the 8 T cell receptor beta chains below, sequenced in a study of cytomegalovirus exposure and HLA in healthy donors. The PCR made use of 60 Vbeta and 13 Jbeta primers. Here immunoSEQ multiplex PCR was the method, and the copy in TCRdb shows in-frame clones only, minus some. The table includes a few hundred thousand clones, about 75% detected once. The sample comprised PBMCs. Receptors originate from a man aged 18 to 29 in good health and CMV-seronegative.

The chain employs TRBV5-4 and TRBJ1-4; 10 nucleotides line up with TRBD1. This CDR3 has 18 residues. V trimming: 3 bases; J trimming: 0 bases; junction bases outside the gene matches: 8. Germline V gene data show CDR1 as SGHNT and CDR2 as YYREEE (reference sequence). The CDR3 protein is CASSWGRDRGTTNEKLFF. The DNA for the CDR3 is TGTGCCAGCAGCTGGGGCCGGGACAGGGGTACAACTAATGAAAAACTGTTTTTT.

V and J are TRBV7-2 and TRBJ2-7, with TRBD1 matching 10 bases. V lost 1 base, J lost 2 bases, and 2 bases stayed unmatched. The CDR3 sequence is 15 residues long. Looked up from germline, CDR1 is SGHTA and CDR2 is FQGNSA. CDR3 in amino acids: CASSLGGTGAYEQYF. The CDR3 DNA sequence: TGTGCCAGCAGCTTAGGTGGGACAGGGGCCTACGAGCAGTACTTC.

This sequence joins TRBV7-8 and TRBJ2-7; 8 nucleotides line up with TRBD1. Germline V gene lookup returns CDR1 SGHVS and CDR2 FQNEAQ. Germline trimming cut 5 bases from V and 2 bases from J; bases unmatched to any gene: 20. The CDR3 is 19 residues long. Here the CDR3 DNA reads TGTGCCAGCAGCCCGTTCTTGGACAGGGACCATGAGATTACCTACGAGCAGTACTTC. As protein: CASSPFLDRDHEITYEQYF. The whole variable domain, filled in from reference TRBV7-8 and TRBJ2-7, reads GAGVSQSPRYKVAKRGQDVALRCDPISGHVSLFWYQQALGQGPEFLTYFQNEAQLDKSGLPSDRFFAERPEGSVSTLKIQRTQQEDSAVYLCASSPFLDRDHEITYEQYFGPGTRLTVT.

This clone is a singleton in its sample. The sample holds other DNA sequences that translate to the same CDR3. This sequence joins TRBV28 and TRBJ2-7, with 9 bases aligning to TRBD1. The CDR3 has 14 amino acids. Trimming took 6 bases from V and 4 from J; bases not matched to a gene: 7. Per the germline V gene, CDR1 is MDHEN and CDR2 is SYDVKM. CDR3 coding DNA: TGTGCCAGCAGCCCGGGACAGGGCCCTTACGAGCAGTACTTC. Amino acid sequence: CASSPGQGPYEQYF.

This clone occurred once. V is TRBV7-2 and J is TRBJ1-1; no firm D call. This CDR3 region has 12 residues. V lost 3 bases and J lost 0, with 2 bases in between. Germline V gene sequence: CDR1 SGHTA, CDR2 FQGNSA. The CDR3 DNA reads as TGTGCCAGCAGCTTTATGAACACTGAAGCTTTCTTT. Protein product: CASSFMNTEAFF.

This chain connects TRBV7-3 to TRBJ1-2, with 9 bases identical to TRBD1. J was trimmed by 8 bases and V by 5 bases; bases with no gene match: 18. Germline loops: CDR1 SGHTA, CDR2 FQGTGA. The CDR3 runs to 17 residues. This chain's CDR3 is CASSPAGTGISVGGYTF. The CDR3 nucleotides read TGTGCCAGCAGCCCAGCCGGGACAGGGATTTCGGTAGGAGGCTACACCTTC.

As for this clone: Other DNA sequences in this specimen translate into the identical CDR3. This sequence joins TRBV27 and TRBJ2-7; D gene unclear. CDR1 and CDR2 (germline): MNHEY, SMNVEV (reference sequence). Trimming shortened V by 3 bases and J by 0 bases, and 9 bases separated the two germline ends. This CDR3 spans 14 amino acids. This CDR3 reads CASSFSVSSYEQYF. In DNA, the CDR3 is TGTGCCAGCAGTTTTTCGGTCTCCTCCTACGAGCAGTACTTC.

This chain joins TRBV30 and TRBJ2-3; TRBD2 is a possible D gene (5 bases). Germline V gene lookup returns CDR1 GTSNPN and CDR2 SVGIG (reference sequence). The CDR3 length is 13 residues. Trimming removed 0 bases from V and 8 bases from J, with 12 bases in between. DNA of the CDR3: TGTGCCTGGAGTGTATCGAGGGATGGTACGCAGTATTTT. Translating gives CAWSVSRDGTQYF.